The clone carrying this T cell receptor beta chain was recorded only once. The CDR3 spans 15 residues. The germline gives CDR1 MNHEY, CDR2 SMNVEV (reference sequence). The V and J ends lost 3 bases and 0 bases, in that order; junction bases with no gene match: 3. These data are taken from a study of blood T cell repertoires in COVID-19. About the research overall: Material from acute and convalescent COVID-19 was sourced from the United States, Italy and Spain.

Participants' own reports of clinical history determined their cohort assignment. Before they entered the study, exposed participants had met a COVID-19 case within 2 weeks. In the study's own analysis: Estimated nucleated cell counts came from reference gene primer amplification. Measured with immunoSEQ multiplex PCR; TCRdb has only the in-frame clones, and not every one. V, J and clone size reflect that table, while D and trimming were determined from the DNA. The table lists around 220,000 clones, around 90% of them singletons. The sequence came from a man aged 25 to 40 who had been exposed to COVID-19. This chain links TRBV27 with TRBJ2-7, with 9 positions matching TRBD2. Sequencing input: PBMCs or T cells enriched from blood (not recorded which). CDR3 region: CASSFSGGVSYEQYF. The DNA of the CDR3 is TGTGCCAGCAGTTTTAGCGGGGGCGTCTCCTACGAGCAGTACTTC.